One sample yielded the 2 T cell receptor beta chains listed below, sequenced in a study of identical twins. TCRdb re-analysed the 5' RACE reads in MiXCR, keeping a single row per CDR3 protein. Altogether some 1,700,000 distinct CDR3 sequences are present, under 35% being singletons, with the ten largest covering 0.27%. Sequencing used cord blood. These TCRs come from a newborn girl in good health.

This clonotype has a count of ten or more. Here the CDR3 reads CASSQVAGVGTDTQYF. CDR3 DNA sequence: TGTGCCAGCAGCCAAGTGGCGGGGGTCGGCACAGATACGCAGTATTTT. The chain joins TRBV4-2 to TRBJ2-3; 7 bases agree with TRBD2. Trimming cost V 1 base and J 1 base; bases outside gene matches: 5. The CDR3 sequence is 16 residues long. The germline gives CDR1 LGHNA, CDR2 YNFKEQ.

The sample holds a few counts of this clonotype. For the CDR3, the DNA is TGCAGTGCTAGACACCCTTTCCTAGCGGTCCAAGAGACCCAGTACTTC. It yields the protein CSARHPFLAVQETQYF. The chain recombines TRBV20-1 with TRBJ2-5, with TRBD2 identical over 7 bases. J lost 1 base, V lost 2 bases, and 10 bases had no gene match. The CDR3 consists of 16 residues. Looked up from germline, CDR1 is DFQATT and CDR2 is SNEGSKA (reference sequence).